This TCR beta chain was retrieved from a study of early T cells in non-severe SARS-CoV-2 infection. From germline, CDR1 is DFQATT and CDR2 SNEGSKA (reference sequence). CDR3 length: 12 residues. Between the trimmed V and J ends, which lost 5 bases and 4 bases, there was a span of 11 bases. A single record per CDR3 protein comes from TCRdb applying MiXCR to the 5' RACE reads. The sample contains about 60,000 distinct CDR3 sequences, 18% of which appear only once. The sample was whole blood, taken at baseline. The source is an adult who was a healthcare worker with PCR-confirmed SARS-CoV-2 infection or an uninfected control (not recorded which). The chain links TRBV20-1 to TRBJ1-2; D not resolved. Here the CDR3 reads CSAPDGPYGYTF. The CDR3 nucleotides are TGCAGTGCTCCGGACGGTCCCTATGGCTACACCTTC.